Sequencing of this T cell receptor beta chain was carried out in a study of PD-L1 blockade in urothelial cancer. For the study at large: Males with bladder-origin urothelial cancer constituted twenty-five of 29 patients. In terms of prior chemotherapy, patients had received 0 to 3 regimens. The study recovered a median of roughly 150,000 T cells per blood sample. At 3 weeks after treatment start (second dose) and again at 6 weeks, blood was analyzed.

Method: immunoSEQ multiplex PCR; TCRdb's copy keeps in-frame clones and lacks some. The sample yields approximately 70,000 clones, 84% seen once. Described time point: pretreatment peripheral blood. Germline V gives CDR1 SGHVS, CDR2 FNYEAQ. V lost 4 bases, J lost 2 bases, and 15 bases lay in between. The CDR3 runs to 15 residues. Sequenced here: PBMCs, sampled around atezolizumab (anti-PD-L1) treatment. The chain recombines TRBV7-6 with TRBJ2-7; D possibly corresponds to TRBD2 (6 bases). The clonotype was recovered from a woman between 65 and 79 years old with urothelial cancer. CDR3 bases: TGTGCCAGCAGCTCCGTCGGCGGGAACGCCTACGAGCAGTACTTC. This encodes CASSSVGGNAYEQYF. Filled out from reference TRBV7-6 and TRBJ2-7, the complete variable domain reads GAGVSQSPRYKVTKRGQDVALRCDPISGHVSLYWYRQALGQGPEFLTYFNYEAQQDKSGLPNDRFSAERPEGSISTLTIQRTEQRDSAMYRCASSSVGGNAYEQYFGPGTRLTVT.